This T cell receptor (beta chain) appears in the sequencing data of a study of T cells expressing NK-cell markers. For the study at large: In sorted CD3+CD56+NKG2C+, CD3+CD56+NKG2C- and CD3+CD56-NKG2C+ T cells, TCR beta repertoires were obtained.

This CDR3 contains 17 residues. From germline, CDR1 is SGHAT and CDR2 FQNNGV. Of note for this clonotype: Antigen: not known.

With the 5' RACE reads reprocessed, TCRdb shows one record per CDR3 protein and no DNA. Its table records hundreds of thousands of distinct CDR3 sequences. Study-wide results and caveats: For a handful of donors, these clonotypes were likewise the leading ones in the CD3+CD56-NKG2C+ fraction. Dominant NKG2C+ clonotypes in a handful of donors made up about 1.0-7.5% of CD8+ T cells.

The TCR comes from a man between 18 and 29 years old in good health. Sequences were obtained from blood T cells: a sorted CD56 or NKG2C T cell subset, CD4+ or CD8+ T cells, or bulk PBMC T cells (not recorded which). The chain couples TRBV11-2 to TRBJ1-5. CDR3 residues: CVSSLSRASYSNQPQHF.